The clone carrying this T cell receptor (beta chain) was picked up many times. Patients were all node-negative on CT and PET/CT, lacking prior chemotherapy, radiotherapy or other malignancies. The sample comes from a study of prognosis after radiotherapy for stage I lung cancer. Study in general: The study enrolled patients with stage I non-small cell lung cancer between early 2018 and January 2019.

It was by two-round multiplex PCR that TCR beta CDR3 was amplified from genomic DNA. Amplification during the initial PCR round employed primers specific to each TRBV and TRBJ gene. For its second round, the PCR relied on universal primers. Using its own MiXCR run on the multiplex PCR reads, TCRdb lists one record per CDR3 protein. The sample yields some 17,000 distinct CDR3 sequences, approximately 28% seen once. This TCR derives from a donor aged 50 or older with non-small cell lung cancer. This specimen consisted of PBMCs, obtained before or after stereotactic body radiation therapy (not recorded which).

The CDR3 protein is CSARFRGEKLFF. CDR3 DNA sequence: TGCAGTGCTAGGTTCAGGGGGGAAAAACTGTTTTTT. The chain recombines TRBV20-1 with TRBJ1-4, with 7 bases matching TRBD1. Germline CDR1 is DFQATT and CDR2 is SNEGSKA (reference sequence). This CDR3 has 12 residues. With 3 bases clipped from V and 8 bases from J, the junction kept 3 bases outside the gene matches.